This entry lists 13 T cell receptor beta chains sequenced from one sample in a study of blood T cell repertoires in COVID-19. Generated by immunoSEQ multiplex PCR, the TCRdb table keeps only in-frame clones and is missing some. The sample holds 160,000 or so clones, 80% to 90% seen once. The sequencing sample was made of peripheral blood. These receptors originate from a man in his 60s with acute or convalescent COVID-19.

This clone showed up just once. The chain recombines TRBV6-5 with TRBJ2-1; tentatively, D is TRBD1 (5 bases). V lost 2 bases to trimming and J lost 2 bases, with 13 bases between them. The CDR3 extends over 16 amino acids. Germline V lookup: CDR1 MNHEY, CDR2 SVGAGI. This CDR3 is CASSYGAGRPYNEQFF. In DNA, the CDR3 is TGTGCCAGCAGTTACGGAGCAGGGCGGCCCTACAATGAGCAGTTCTTC.

The rearrangement joins TRBV2 to TRBJ1-2, with 7 positions matching TRBD1. Germline CDR1 is SNHLY and CDR2 is FYNNEI. The CDR3 has 15 residues. V trimming: 3 bases; J trimming: 3 bases; junction bases outside the gene matches: 7. The CDR3 region is CASSDSGGSDYGYTF. The CDR3 DNA is TGTGCCAGCAGTGATTCAGGGGGTAGTGACTATGGCTACACCTTC.

V is TRBV7-2 and J is TRBJ1-3, with D hard to call. The CDR3 consists of 16 residues. Per germline, CDR1 SGHTA and CDR2 FQGNSA. The V gene lost 3 bases and the J gene lost 0 bases, with 12 bases spanning the gap. The CDR3 spells CASSFLMASSGNTIYF. DNA of the CDR3: TGTGCCAGCAGCTTTTTGATGGCAAGCTCTGGAAACACCATATATTTT. Variable domain in full (rest from reference TRBV7-2 and TRBJ1-3): GAGVSQSPSNKVTEKGKDVELRCDPISGHTALYWYRQSLGQGLEFLIYFQGNSAPDKSGLPSDRFSAERTGGSVSTLTIQRTQQEDSAVYLCASSFLMASSGNTIYFGEGSWLTVV.

The J gene is TRBJ2-1, the V gene TRBV6-5; no clear D. Between the trimmed V and J ends, which lost 10 bases and 2 bases, there was a span of 9 bases. The germline gives CDR1 MNHEY, CDR2 SVGAGI. CDR3 length: 12 amino acids. CDR3 amino acids: CATTETYNEQFF. CDR3 DNA: TGTGCCACGACGGAGACCTACAATGAGCAGTTCTTC.

This clone is a singleton in its sample. The V and J genes are TRBV19 and TRBJ1-4; 7 nucleotides align to TRBD1. Per the germline V gene, CDR1 is LNHDA and CDR2 is SQIVND (reference sequence). V shed 6 bases, J shed 0 bases, and the junction held 7 bases outside the gene matches. The length of the CDR3 is 16 residues. The CDR3 region is CASSRGQVATNEKLFF. CDR3 nucleotides: TGTGCCAGTAGCCGCGGACAGGTGGCAACTAATGAAAAACTGTTTTTT.

As regards this clone: At the DNA level, this CDR3 is encoded by other sequences in the same sample as well. The chain couples TRBV7-2 to TRBJ2-7, with D perhaps TRBD2 (7 bases). CDR1 is SGHTA and CDR2 is FQGNSA in the germline V gene. The V end lost 3 bases, the J end lost 0 bases, and 21 bases lay between the germline ends. The CDR3 loop spans 18 amino acids. The CDR3 bases are TGTGCCAGCAGCTTCCTAGTAGGGGGGGCTGCAGGCTCCTACGAGCAGTACTTC. It codes for CASSFLVGGAAGSYEQYF.

The chain employs TRBV5-1 and TRBJ1-4, with 9 bases aligning to TRBD1. CDR1 SGHRS and CDR2 YFSETQ come from the germline V gene. This CDR3 comprises 15 residues. Unmatched junction bases numbered 1, after V lost 0 bases and J lost 4 bases. CDR3 protein: CASSLGQGGNEKLFF. The CDR3, as DNA: TGCGCCAGCAGCTTGGGACAGGGGGGTAATGAAAAACTGTTTTTT.

CDR3 nucleotide sequence: TGTGCCAGCAGTTACTCTGGTCCGGCAGGCTACGAGCAGTACTTC. This sequence encodes CASSYSGPAGYEQYF. The chain couples TRBV6-5 to TRBJ2-7; D unresolved. CDR3 size: 15 residues. V was clipped by 0 bases and J by 3 bases, with 12 bases between them. Germline V lookup: CDR1 MNHEY, CDR2 SVGAGI.

The chain is built from TRBV14 and TRBJ2-7; D may be TRBD2 (5 bases). The germline CDR1 and CDR2 sequences are SGHDN and FVKESK. The CDR3 loop spans 15 amino acids. The V and J ends lost 1 base and 3 bases respectively, with 13 bases between them. The CDR3: CASSQGRAWVYEQYF. In DNA form, the CDR3 reads TGTGCCAGCAGCCAAGGGCGGGCCTGGGTCTACGAGCAGTACTTC.

The rearrangement links TRBV7-9 to TRBJ2-2, with 7 bases identical to TRBD1. V trimming: 5 bases; J trimming: 6 bases; junction bases outside the gene matches: 3. From germline, CDR1 is SEHNR and CDR2 FQNEAQ (reference sequence). The CDR3 is 13 residues long. The CDR3 DNA sequence: TGTGCCAGCAGCGAAGGGGGCCCCGGGGAGCTGTTTTTT. The encoded protein is CASSEGGPGELFF.

The CDR3 region has the DNA TGTGCCAGTAGTATTTGGTACAGGGGGCGTGAGGACTATGGCTACACCTTC. Its protein is CASSIWYRGREDYGYTF. The J gene is TRBJ1-2, the V gene TRBV19, with TRBD1 matching 9 bases. In germline, CDR1 is LNHDA, CDR2 SQIVND (reference sequence). With 3 bases clipped from V and 3 bases from J, the junction kept 11 bases outside the gene matches. This CDR3 contains 17 residues. Together with reference TRBV19 and TRBJ1-2, the CDR3 gives the full variable domain: DGGITQSPKYLFRKEGQNVTLSCEQNLNHDAMYWYRQDPGQGLRLIYYSQIVNDFQKGDIAEGYSVSREKKESFPLTVTSAQKNPTAFYLCASSIWYRGREDYGYTFGSGTRLTVV.

A few counts support this clone. CDR3 loop: CASSLVSGGTGELFF. In DNA form, the CDR3 reads TGTGCCAGCAGCTTGGTGTCAGGGGGTACCGGGGAGCTGTTTTTT. The genes are TRBV5-6 and TRBJ2-2; 7 bases align to TRBD1. Trimming cost V 0 bases and J 5 bases; bases outside gene matches: 4. CDR1 and CDR2 (germline): SGHDT, YYEEEE. The CDR3 is 15 residues long.

This chain joins TRBV15 and TRBJ2-7, with TRBD1 as a possible D gene (7 bases). Trimming removed 1 base at V and 3 bases at J, with 10 bases between. Looked up from germline, CDR1 is LNHNV and CDR2 is YYDKDF (reference sequence). This CDR3 comprises 14 residues. The CDR3 DNA reads as TGTGCCACCAGCAGAGGCGGGACAGTCTACGAGCAGTACTTC. It encodes CATSRGGTVYEQYF.